These 25 T cell receptor beta chains came from one sample sequenced in a study of blood T cell repertoires in COVID-19. Assay used: immunoSEQ multiplex PCR; TCRdb lists only in-frame clones, some missing. Here the sample spans hundreds of thousands of clones, 83% being singletons. Source material: peripheral blood. These receptor sequences come from a woman in her 50s with acute or convalescent COVID-19.

About this clone: The sample contains more than one DNA sequence encoding this CDR3. The chain is built from TRBV24-1 and TRBJ1-1; D call uncertain. V gave up 2 bases and J gave up 9 bases, with 6 bases separating them. Germline V gives CDR1 KGHDR, CDR2 SFDVKD. This CDR3 has 11 residues. CDR3: CATSDSVKAFF. As DNA, the CDR3 is TGTGCCACCAGTGATTCAGTCAAAGCTTTCTTT.

The chain joins TRBV5-6 to TRBJ1-6; the match to TRBD1 covers 9 bases. Germline lookup yields CDR1 SGHDT and CDR2 YYEEEE. The CDR3 consists of 17 residues. Trimming cost V 4 bases and J 6 bases; bases outside gene matches: 11. The CDR3 loop reads CASSVPGGTGTNSPLHF. For the CDR3, the DNA is TGTGCCAGCAGCGTCCCCGGCGGGACAGGGACTAATTCACCCCTCCACTTT.

The chain has TRBV5-4 and TRBJ2-1; D remains ambiguous. In germline, CDR1 is SGHNT, CDR2 YYREEE (reference sequence). V dropped 1 base and J dropped 4 bases, with 6 bases sitting between them. The CDR3 consists of 13 residues. Here the CDR3 DNA reads TGTGCCAGCAGCTTGCTTTTTTACAATGAGCAGTTCTTC. Amino acid sequence: CASSLLFYNEQFF.

This chain uses TRBV27 with TRBJ2-5; a weak D match, TRBD2 (6 bases). The CDR3 consists of 13 residues. The V gene's germline CDR1 is MNHEY and CDR2 SMNVEV (reference sequence). Trimming left V 6 bases short and J 5 bases short, with 13 bases between. The CDR3 bases are TGTGCCAGCAGACGACTAGGAGAGGAGACCCAGTACTTC. It specifies CASRRLGEETQYF.

The CDR3 here is CASSPRDRGYTQYF. DNA of the CDR3: TGTGCCAGCAGCCCCCGGGACAGGGGTTATACGCAGTATTTT. The chain carries TRBV21-1 and TRBJ2-3; the table assigns TRBD1, which was not confirmed against the DNA. TRBV21-1 is a pseudogene. This CDR3 comprises 14 residues.

This clone turned up a few times. The chain is built from TRBV28 and TRBJ1-5; 8 bases match TRBD1. The CDR3 consists of 12 residues. V shed 9 bases, J shed 7 bases, and the junction held 5 bases outside the gene matches. Germline V lookup: CDR1 MDHEN, CDR2 SYDVKM. CDR3 nucleotides: TGTGCCAGTGACAGGGGATACCAGCCCCAGCATTTT. Translation gives CASDRGYQPQHF.

This chain uses TRBV5-6 with TRBJ1-1; perhaps TRBD1 as D (5 bases). The CDR3 covers 16 residues. CDR1 SGHDT and CDR2 YYEEEE come from the germline V gene. V was shortened by 0 bases and J by 3 bases, with 15 bases between the two germline ends. CDR3 nucleotides: TGTGCCAGCAGCTTGGAAGGACATTCGTTGGACACTGAAGCTTTCTTT. It encodes CASSLEGHSLDTEAFF.

The chain joins TRBV4-3 to TRBJ2-7; D ambiguous. V lost 1 base to trimming and J lost 4 bases, with 11 bases between them. This CDR3 comprises 14 residues. The germline V gene has CDR1 LGHNA and CDR2 YSLEER. Here the CDR3 reads CASSQVGRSYEQYF. Here the CDR3 DNA reads TGCGCCAGCAGCCAAGTGGGCAGGTCATACGAGCAGTACTTC.

This clone was counted between two and nine times. The chain couples TRBV6-4 to TRBJ2-1; D perhaps matches TRBD1 (6 bases). Trimming removed 5 bases from V and 6 bases from J, with 17 bases in between. Per germline, CDR1 MRHNA and CDR2 SNTAGT. This CDR3 region has 15 residues. CDR3 region: CASSRSTGTGNEQFF. The CDR3 nucleotides read TGTGCCAGCAGTCGATCAACAGGGACGGGCAATGAGCAGTTCTTC.

This sequence joins TRBV7-6 and TRBJ2-3; tentatively, D is TRBD2 (5 bases). Germline CDR1 reads SGHVS; CDR2 reads FNYEAQ. The V and J ends lost 1 base and 9 bases respectively, with 5 bases between them. This CDR3 is 11 amino acids long. The CDR3 DNA follows: TGTGCCAGCAGCTTAGGAGGGACGCAGTATTTT. Translated, it gives CASSLGGTQYF.

The V and J genes are TRBV29-1 and TRBJ2-2, with 7 nucleotides matching TRBD1. CDR1 SQVTM and CDR2 ANQGSEA come from the germline V gene. The CDR3 extends over 14 amino acids. V shed 2 bases, J shed 4 bases, and the junction held 4 bases outside the gene matches. The CDR3 loop is CSVEKNRGTGELFF. For the CDR3, the DNA is TGCAGCGTTGAAAAAAACAGGGGCACCGGGGAGCTGTTTTTT.

V is TRBV28 and J is TRBJ2-1, with D perhaps matching TRBD2 (6 bases). Germline V gene data show CDR1 as MDHEN and CDR2 as SYDVKM. The CDR3 sequence is 14 residues long. Trimming removed 7 bases from V and 6 bases from J, with 16 bases in between. CDR3 region: CASTWGVGGNEQFF. DNA for the CDR3: TGTGCCAGCACCTGGGGGGTCGGTGGCAATGAGCAGTTCTTC.

This chain joins TRBV20-1 and TRBJ1-1, with D hard to call. Germline lookup yields CDR1 DFQATT and CDR2 SNEGSKA (reference sequence). Trimming left V 3 bases short and J 0 bases short, with 11 bases between. The CDR3 runs to 14 residues. Written as DNA, the CDR3 is TGCAGTGCTAGTCTTGGGCAGCTGAACACTGAAGCTTTCTTT. Protein product: CSASLGQLNTEAFF.

The chain has TRBV6-5 and TRBJ1-2; 8 nucleotides line up with TRBD1. Germline V gene lookup returns CDR1 MNHEY and CDR2 SVGAGI. With V trimmed by 6 bases and J by 5 bases, 5 bases remained unmatched. This CDR3 has 13 residues. CDR3 loop: CASRDDRGYGYTF. The CDR3 bases are TGTGCCAGCAGGGATGACAGGGGTTATGGCTACACCTTC.

The V and J genes are TRBV27 and TRBJ2-6; 7 bases line up with TRBD2. Germline V CDR1 and CDR2: MNHEY, SMNVEV (reference sequence). The CDR3 spans 15 residues. Losses at the gene ends were 4 bases for V and 2 bases for J; bases not matched to a gene: 2. CDR3 nucleotide sequence: TGTGCCAGCAGTTCGGGACTACCTGGGGCCAACGTCCTGACTTTC. Amino acid sequence: CASSSGLPGANVLTF.

The chain links TRBV3-1 (or the pseudogene TRBV3-2) to TRBJ2-1; weak D call: TRBD1 (6 bases). CDR1 LGHDT and CDR2 YNNKEL come from the germline V gene (reference sequence). CDR3 length equals 13 residues. V gave up 8 bases and J gave up 6 bases, with 14 bases separating them. The CDR3 coding sequence is TGTGCCAGCGCATTTCCACAGGGCAATGAGCAGTTCTTC. It translates to CASAFPQGNEQFF.

This chain joins TRBV6-6 and TRBJ1-1, with D perhaps matching TRBD1 (5 bases). The CDR3 extends over 13 amino acids. CDR1 and CDR2 (germline): MNHNY, SVGAGI (reference sequence). Trimming pared 6 bases from V and 0 bases from J, leaving 8 bases between. CDR3 sequence: CASSDSLNTEAFF. The DNA for the CDR3 is TGTGCCAGCAGCGACAGTTTGAACACTGAAGCTTTCTTT.

This clone was found a few times. This chain links TRBV19 with TRBJ2-7, with 9 bases aligning to TRBD1. This CDR3 is built from 15 residues. Trimming removed 7 bases from V and 2 bases from J; junction bases left unmatched: 9. Germline loops: CDR1 LNHDA, CDR2 SQIVND (reference sequence). The CDR3 loop reads CASTDRGDRAYEQYF. The CDR3 nucleotides are TGTGCCAGTACCGATAGGGGGGACAGGGCCTACGAGCAGTACTTC.

This rearrangement joins TRBV9 to TRBJ1-1; D is possibly TRBD1 (6 bases). V dropped 0 bases and J dropped 2 bases, with 11 bases sitting between them. CDR1 and CDR2 (germline): SGDLS, YYNGEE. This CDR3 spans 15 amino acids. CDR3 coding DNA: TGTGCCAGCAGCGTAGGAGGGGGGGCAAACACTGAAGCTTTCTTT. Its translation is CASSVGGGANTEAFF.

This clone was seen a few times. V is TRBV11-3 and J is TRBJ1-1; D is undetermined. Trimming cost V 1 base and J 3 bases, with 6 bases left between them. CDR1 is SGHNT and CDR2 is YENEEA in the germline V gene. The CDR3 loop spans 13 amino acids. The CDR3 is CASSLGRDTEAFF. DNA of the CDR3: TGTGCCAGCAGCTTAGGCCGGGACACTGAAGCTTTCTTT.

This clone showed up just once. The chain carries TRBV19 and TRBJ2-1; TRBD2 matches 9 bases. Germline lookup yields CDR1 LNHDA and CDR2 SQIVND (reference sequence). The CDR3 spans 16 residues. With V trimmed by 4 bases and J by 0 bases, 4 bases remained unmatched. CDR3 bases: TGTGCCAGTAGTACCCTAGCGGGGAGCTCCTACAATGAGCAGTTCTTC. This sequence encodes CASSTLAGSSYNEQFF. Based on the CDR3 plus reference TRBV19 and TRBJ2-1, the full variable domain is DGGITQSPKYLFRKEGQNVTLSCEQNLNHDAMYWYRQDPGQGLRLIYYSQIVNDFQKGDIAEGYSVSREKKESFPLTVTSAQKNPTAFYLCASSTLAGSSYNEQFFGPGTRLTVL.

This clone has only a few counts. This sequence joins TRBV5-1 and TRBJ1-4; TRBD1 aligns across 7 bases. CDR1 SGHRS and CDR2 YFSETQ come from the germline V gene. Unmatched junction bases numbered 1, after V lost 2 bases and J lost 0 bases. This CDR3 spans 15 amino acids. CDR3: CASSFQGATNEKLFF. The CDR3 nucleotides are TGCGCCAGCAGCTTCCAGGGGGCAACTAATGAAAAACTGTTTTTT.

This clone appeared once. This chain connects TRBV9 to TRBJ2-3, with D tentatively TRBD1 (6 bases). This CDR3 contains 16 residues. The V end lost 4 bases, the J end lost 2 bases, and 17 bases lay between the germline ends. The germline CDR1 and CDR2 sequences are SGDLS and YYNGEE. CDR3 DNA: TGTGCCAGCAGCCGGACAGTGCGAGCATCCACAGATACGCAGTATTTT. Encoded protein: CASSRTVRASTDTQYF.

This chain connects TRBV6-1 to TRBJ1-2, with 9 bases identical to TRBD1. The V segment lost 0 bases and the J segment 5 bases; nucleotides outside the gene matches: 1. CDR1 and CDR2 from the germline V gene are MNHNS and SASEGT. CDR3 length: 14 residues. The CDR3 spells CASSEAGQGYGYTF. CDR3 sequence (DNA): TGTGCCAGCAGTGAAGCCGGACAGGGGTATGGCTACACCTTC.

The chain uses TRBV19 and TRBJ2-2; possibly TRBD2 for D (6 bases). The germline V gene encodes CDR1 LNHDA and CDR2 SQIVND (reference sequence). V was pared by 7 bases and J by 3 bases, with 12 bases between. This CDR3 has 14 amino acids. The CDR3, as DNA: TGTGCCAGTATTGGAACGGGAGACACCGGGGAGCTGTTTTTT. Encoded protein: CASIGTGDTGELFF.